Given below is one TCR beta chain in context. This sample stems from a study of blood T cell repertoires in COVID-19. The wider study: PBMCs, B-cell-depleted T cells, or T cells provided the cDNA or gDNA that made up the material.

A Seattle source enrolled patients during active infection and followed them longitudinally. In the source study's methods: Estimation of nucleated cell counts relied on the amplification of reference gene primers. Using immunoSEQ multiplex PCR, the repertoire was profiled, and TCRdb retains in-frame clones only, with some absent. Clone size and V and J calls were adopted from that table, with D and trimming inferred from the DNA. The sample has 400,000 or so clones, roughly 89% seen once. This TCR came from a man younger than 30 with COVID-19, enrolled during active disease. Input material: peripheral blood.

CDR3: CASSYERRRIDGYTF. In DNA, the CDR3 is TGTGCCAGCAGTTACGAGCGAAGGCGTATCGATGGCTACACCTTC. The rearrangement joins TRBV6-5 to TRBJ1-2; no definite D call. The CDR3 length is 15 residues. Germline V gives CDR1 MNHEY, CDR2 SVGAGI. V lost 2 bases and J lost 6, with 16 bases in between.